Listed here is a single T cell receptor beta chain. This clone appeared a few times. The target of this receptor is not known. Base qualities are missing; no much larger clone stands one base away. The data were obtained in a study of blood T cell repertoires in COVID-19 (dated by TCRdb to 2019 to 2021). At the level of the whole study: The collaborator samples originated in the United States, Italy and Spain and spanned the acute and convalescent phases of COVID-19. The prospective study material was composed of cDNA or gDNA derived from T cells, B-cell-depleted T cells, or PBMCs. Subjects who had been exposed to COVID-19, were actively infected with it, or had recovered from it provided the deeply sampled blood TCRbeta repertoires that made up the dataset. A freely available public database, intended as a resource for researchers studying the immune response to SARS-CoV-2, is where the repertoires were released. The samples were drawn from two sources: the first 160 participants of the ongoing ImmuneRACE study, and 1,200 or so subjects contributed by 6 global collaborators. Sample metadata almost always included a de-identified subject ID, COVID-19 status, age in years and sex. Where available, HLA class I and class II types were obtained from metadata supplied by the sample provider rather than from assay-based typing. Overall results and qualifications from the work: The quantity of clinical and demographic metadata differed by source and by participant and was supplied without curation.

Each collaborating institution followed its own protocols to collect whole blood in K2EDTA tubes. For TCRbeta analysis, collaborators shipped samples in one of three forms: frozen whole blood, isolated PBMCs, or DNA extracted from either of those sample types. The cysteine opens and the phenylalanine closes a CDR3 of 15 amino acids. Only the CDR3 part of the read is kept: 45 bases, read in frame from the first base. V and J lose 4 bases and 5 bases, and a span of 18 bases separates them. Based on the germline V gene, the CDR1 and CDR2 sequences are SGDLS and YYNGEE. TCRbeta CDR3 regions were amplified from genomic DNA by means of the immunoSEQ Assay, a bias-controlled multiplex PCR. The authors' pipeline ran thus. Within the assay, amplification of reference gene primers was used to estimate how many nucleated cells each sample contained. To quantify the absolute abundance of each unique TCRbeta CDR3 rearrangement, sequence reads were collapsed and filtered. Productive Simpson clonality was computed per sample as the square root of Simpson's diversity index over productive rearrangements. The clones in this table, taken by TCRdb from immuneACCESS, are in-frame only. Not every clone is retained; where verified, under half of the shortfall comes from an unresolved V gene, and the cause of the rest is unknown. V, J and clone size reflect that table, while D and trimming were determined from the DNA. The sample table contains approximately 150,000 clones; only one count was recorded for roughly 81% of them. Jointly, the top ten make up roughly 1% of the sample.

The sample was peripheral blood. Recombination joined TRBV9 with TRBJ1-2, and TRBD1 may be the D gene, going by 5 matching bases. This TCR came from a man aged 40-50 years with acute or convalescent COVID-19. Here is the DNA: TGTGCCAGCAGCCCGGGAGGGGATGGGATTTATGGCTACACCTTC. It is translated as CASSPGGDGIYGYTF.